Following are 7 T cell receptor beta chains from one sample sequenced in a study of blood T cells in healthy people across ages. Primers used in a second PCR of roughly 7 to 12 cycles were a sample-barcoded 5' primer and a J-beta primer mix. TCRdb re-called the 5' RACE reads through MiXCR, storing one row per CDR3 protein. Of 750,000 to 850,000 distinct CDR3 sequences listed, around 25% are singletons. The same specimen was also included in a second study, on T cells of mothers and their children.

Sequenced input: blood. The receptors were sampled from a boy aged 5-17 years in good health.

This chain connects TRBV28 to TRBJ1-2; 7 nucleotides align to TRBD1. The germline V gene encodes CDR1 MDHEN and CDR2 SYDVKM. The CDR3 totals 15 residues. V shed 1 base and J 4 bases; nucleotides not matched to a gene: 6. In DNA, the CDR3 is TGTGCCAGCAGTTTATCTTGGGACAGCCTCTATGGCTACACCTTC. It translates to CASSLSWDSLYGYTF.

This clonotype was counted between two and nine times. The V call is TRBV5-1, the J call TRBJ2-1; 9 bases are shared with TRBD1. The CDR3 sequence is 16 residues long. The germline V gene encodes CDR1 SGHRS and CDR2 YFSETQ. V shed 3 bases and J 5 bases; nucleotides not matched to a gene: 9. This chain's CDR3 is CASSSTAGTGNNEQFF. The CDR3 DNA sequence: TGCGCCAGCAGCTCGACTGCCGGGACAGGGAACAATGAGCAGTTCTTC.

There are a few counts of this clonotype. The chain joins TRBV5-1 to TRBJ1-6; D gene unclear. Trimming took off 0 bases at V and 8 bases at J, with 6 bases between the two ends. Per the germline V gene, CDR1 is SGHRS and CDR2 is YFSETQ. The CDR3 totals 13 residues. The CDR3 sequence: CASSLDADSPLHF. The DNA of the CDR3 is TGCGCCAGCAGCTTGGACGCGGATTCACCCCTCCACTTT.

A few counts support this clonotype. The CDR3 region has the DNA TGTGCCAGCAGCTTACTCCCCAGGTCTGGCTACACCTTC. Translated: CASSLLPRSGYTF. The chain is built from TRBV13 and TRBJ1-2, with D hard to call. V lost 2 bases, J lost 7 bases, and 11 bases lay in between. The CDR3 is 13 residues long. CDR1 PRHDT and CDR2 FYEKMQ come from the germline V gene (reference sequence). The variable domain in full, with the rest retrieved from reference TRBV13 and TRBJ1-2, is AAGVIQSPRHLIKEKRETATLKCYPIPRHDTVYWYQQGPGQDPQFLISFYEKMQSDKGSIPDRFSAQQFSDYHSELNMSSLELGDSALYFCASSLLPRSGYTFGSGTRLTVV.

This clonotype was picked up a small number of times. This chain links TRBV21-1 with TRBJ1-3. TRBV21-1 is described as a pseudogene. The CDR3 runs 18 residues. The CDR3: CASSQKEGGRLLSNTIYF. The DNA of the CDR3 is TGTGCCAGCAGCCAGAAAGAGGGCGGACGTTTGCTGAGCAACACCATATATTTT.

This clonotype appeared a few times. The chain uses TRBV20-1 and TRBJ2-1; 16 bases are a match to TRBD2. The CDR3 extends over 17 amino acids. CDR1 is DFQATT, CDR2 SNEGSKA, per germline (reference sequence). The V segment lost 5 bases and the J segment 0 bases; nucleotides outside the gene matches: 4. In nucleotides, the CDR3 is TGCAGTGCTGTGGGACTAGCGGGGGGGAGCTCCTACAATGAGCAGTTCTTC. This gives the protein CSAVGLAGGSSYNEQFF.

The V and J genes are TRBV6-5 and TRBJ1-2; 9 bases align to TRBD1. CDR1 and CDR2 from the germline V gene are MNHEY and SVGAGI. There are 15 residues in the CDR3. V shed 5 bases and J 2 bases; nucleotides not matched to a gene: 6. The CDR3 DNA reads as TGTGCCAGCAGTACACCGGGACAGGGAAACTATGGCTACACCTTC. This encodes CASSTPGQGNYGYTF.